This entry is about one T cell receptor (beta chain). Its cognate antigen is unknown. Mismatch repair deficiency was confirmed in all patients, by PCR or immunohistochemistry. TCR sequencing covered a few patients who responded to pembrolizumab. Sequencing used immunoSEQ multiplex PCR; TCRdb keeps in-frame clones, though not all of them. Of under 20,000 clones listed, about four fifths are singletons. Looked up from germline, CDR1 is SGDLS and CDR2 is YYNGEE. V lost 3 bases and J 5 bases, leaving 11 bases between the germline ends. This CDR3 spans 13 amino acids. The data originate from a study of PD-1 blockade in mismatch repair-deficient tumors. Study conclusions and caveats: After pembrolizumab, tumor-resident clones rose rapidly, then generally contracted before radiologic responses.

The sequenced sample was PBMCs, obtained 52 weeks after starting pembrolizumab. The rearrangement joins TRBV9 to TRBJ2-5, with D possibly matching TRBD1 (6 bases). The clonotype originates from an adult with mismatch repair-deficient cancer. CDR3 sequence reads: CASSADQGETQYF. CDR3 DNA sequence: TGTGCCAGCAGCGCAGACCAGGGGGAGACCCAGTACTTC.